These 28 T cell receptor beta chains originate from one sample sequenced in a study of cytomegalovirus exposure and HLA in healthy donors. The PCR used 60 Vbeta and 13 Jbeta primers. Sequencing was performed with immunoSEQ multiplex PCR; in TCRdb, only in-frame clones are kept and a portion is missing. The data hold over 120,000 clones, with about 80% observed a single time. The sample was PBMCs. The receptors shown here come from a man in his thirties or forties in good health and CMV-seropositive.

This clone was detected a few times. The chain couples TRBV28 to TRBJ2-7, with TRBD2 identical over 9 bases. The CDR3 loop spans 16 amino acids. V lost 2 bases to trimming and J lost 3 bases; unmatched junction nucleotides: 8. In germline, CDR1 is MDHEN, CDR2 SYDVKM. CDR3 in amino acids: CASSLPGLARFYEQYF. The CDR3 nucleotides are TGTGCCAGCAGTTTACCGGGACTAGCAAGATTCTACGAGCAGTACTTC.

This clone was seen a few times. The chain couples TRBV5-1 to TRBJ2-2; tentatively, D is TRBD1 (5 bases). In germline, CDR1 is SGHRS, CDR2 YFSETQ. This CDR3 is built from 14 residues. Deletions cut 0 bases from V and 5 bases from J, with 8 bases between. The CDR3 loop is CASSLVPGTGELFF. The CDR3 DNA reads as TGCGCCAGCAGCTTGGTCCCAGGGACCGGGGAGCTGTTTTTT. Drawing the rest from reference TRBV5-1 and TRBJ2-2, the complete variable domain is KAGVTQTPRYLIKTRGQQVTLSCSPISGHRSVSWYQQTPGQGLQFLFEYFSETQRNKGNFPGRFSGRQFSNSRSEMNVSTLELGDSALYLCASSLVPGTGELFFGEGSRLTVL.

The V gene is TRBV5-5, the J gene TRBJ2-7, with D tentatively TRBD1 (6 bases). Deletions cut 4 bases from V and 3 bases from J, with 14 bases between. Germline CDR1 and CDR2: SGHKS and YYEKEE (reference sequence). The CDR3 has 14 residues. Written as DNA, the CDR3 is TGTGCCAGCAGCGTACTACAGGGCCACTACGAGCAGTACTTC. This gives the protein CASSVLQGHYEQYF.

The CDR3 DNA reads TGCGCCAGCAGTCCGGGACAGGGAATAGCTGGGGAGCTGTTTTTT. Encoded protein: CASSPGQGIAGELFF. V usage is TRBV5-1 and J usage is TRBJ2-2, with 9 positions matching TRBD1. Germline CDR1 SGHRS, CDR2 YFSETQ. V was pared by 5 bases and J by 8 bases, with 10 bases of the junction left unmatched. The CDR3 runs to 15 residues.

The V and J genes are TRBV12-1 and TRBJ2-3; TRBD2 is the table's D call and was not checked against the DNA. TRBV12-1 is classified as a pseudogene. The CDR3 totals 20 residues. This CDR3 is CASSFGGLAGGQCSSDTQYF. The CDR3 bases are TGTGCCAGCAGCTTTGGGGGACTAGCGGGGGGGCAGTGTTCGTCAGATACGCAGTATTTT.

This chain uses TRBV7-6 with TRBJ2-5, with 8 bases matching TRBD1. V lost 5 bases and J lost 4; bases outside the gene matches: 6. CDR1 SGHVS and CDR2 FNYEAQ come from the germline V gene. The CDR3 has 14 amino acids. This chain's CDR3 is CASSPGQGRETQYF. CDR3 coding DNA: TGTGCCAGCAGCCCTGGACAGGGCAGAGAGACCCAGTACTTC.

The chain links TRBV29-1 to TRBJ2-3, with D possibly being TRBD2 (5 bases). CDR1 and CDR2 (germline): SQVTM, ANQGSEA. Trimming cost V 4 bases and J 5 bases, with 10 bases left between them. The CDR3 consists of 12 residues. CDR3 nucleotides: TGCAGCGTTGTAAGAGAGGGAGATACGCAGTATTTT. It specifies CSVVREGDTQYF.

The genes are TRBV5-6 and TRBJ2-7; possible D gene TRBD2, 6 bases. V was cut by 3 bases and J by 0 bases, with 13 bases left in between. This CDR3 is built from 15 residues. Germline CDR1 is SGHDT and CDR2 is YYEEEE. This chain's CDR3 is CASSSGLGLSYEQYF. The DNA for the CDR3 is TGTGCCAGCAGCTCGGGACTGGGACTCTCCTACGAGCAGTACTTC.

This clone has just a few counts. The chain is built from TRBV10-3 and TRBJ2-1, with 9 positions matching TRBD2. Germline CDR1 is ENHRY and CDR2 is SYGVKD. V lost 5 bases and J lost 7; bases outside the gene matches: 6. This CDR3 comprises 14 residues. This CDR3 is CAISPGLAENEQFF. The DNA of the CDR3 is TGTGCCATCAGTCCGGGACTAGCAGAAAATGAGCAGTTCTTC.

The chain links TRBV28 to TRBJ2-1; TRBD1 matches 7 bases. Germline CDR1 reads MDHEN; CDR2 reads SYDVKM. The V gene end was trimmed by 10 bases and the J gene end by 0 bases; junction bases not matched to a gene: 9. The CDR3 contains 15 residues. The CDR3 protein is CAIELTGSSYNEQFF. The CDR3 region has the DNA TGTGCCATCGAACTGACAGGGAGCTCCTACAATGAGCAGTTCTTC.

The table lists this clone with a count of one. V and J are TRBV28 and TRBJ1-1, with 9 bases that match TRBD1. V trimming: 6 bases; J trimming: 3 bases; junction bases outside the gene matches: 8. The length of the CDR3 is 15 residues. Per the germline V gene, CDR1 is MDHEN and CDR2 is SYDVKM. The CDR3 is CASRRTGDAYTEAFF. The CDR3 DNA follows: TGTGCCAGCAGGAGGACAGGGGATGCTTACACTGAAGCTTTCTTT.

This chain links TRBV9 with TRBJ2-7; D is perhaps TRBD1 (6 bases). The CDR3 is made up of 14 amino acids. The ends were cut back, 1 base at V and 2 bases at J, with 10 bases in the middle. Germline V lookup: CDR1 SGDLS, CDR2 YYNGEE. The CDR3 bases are TGTGCCAGCAGCGTATCAGGGGAAGCCTACGAGCAGTACTTC. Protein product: CASSVSGEAYEQYF.

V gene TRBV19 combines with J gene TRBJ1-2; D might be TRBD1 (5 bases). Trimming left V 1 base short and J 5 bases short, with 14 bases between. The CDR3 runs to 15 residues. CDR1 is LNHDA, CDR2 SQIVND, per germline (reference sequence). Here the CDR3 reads CASSIGTQRIYGYTF. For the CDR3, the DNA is TGTGCCAGTAGTATAGGGACACAGCGAATATATGGCTACACCTTC. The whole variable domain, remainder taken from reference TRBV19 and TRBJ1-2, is DGGITQSPKYLFRKEGQNVTLSCEQNLNHDAMYWYRQDPGQGLRLIYYSQIVNDFQKGDIAEGYSVSREKKESFPLTVTSAQKNPTAFYLCASSIGTQRIYGYTFGSGTRLTVV.

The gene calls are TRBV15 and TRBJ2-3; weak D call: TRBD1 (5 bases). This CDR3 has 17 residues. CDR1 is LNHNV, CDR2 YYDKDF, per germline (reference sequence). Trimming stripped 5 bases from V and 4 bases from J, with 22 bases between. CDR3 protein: CATSFSRFSLGADTQYF. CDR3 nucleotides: TGTGCCACCAGCTTTAGCAGGTTTTCCCTAGGGGCAGATACGCAGTATTTT.

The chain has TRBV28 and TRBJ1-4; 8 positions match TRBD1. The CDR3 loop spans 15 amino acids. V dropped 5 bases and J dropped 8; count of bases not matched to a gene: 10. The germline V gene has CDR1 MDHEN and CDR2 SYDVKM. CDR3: CASSRRQGSYEKLFF. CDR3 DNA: TGTGCCAGCAGTCGGCGACAGGGGAGTTACGAAAAACTGTTTTTT.

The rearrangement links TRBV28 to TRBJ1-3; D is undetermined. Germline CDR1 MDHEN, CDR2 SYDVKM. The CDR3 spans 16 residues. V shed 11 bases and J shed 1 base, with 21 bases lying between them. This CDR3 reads CAAKEQSDFSGNTIYF. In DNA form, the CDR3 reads TGTGCCGCCAAAGAACAGTCCGATTTTTCTGGAAACACCATATATTTT.

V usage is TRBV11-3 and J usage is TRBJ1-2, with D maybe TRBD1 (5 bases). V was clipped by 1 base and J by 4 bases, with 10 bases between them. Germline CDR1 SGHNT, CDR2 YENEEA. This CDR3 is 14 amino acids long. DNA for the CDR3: TGTGCCAGCAGCTTAGGGGGCCAGGGCTATGGCTACACCTTC. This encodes CASSLGGQGYGYTF.

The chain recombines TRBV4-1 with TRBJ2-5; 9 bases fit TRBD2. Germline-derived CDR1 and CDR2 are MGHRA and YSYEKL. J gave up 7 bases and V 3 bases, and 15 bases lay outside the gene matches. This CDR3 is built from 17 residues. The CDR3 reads CASSQAYRAGGQRTQYF. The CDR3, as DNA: TGCGCCAGCAGCCAGGCCTATCGGGCGGGGGGGCAAAGGACCCAGTACTTC.

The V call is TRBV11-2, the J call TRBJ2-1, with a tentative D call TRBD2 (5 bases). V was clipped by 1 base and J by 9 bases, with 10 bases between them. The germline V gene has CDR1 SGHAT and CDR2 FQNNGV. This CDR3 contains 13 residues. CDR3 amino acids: CASSLGTPAEQFF. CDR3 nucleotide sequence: TGTGCCAGCAGCTTAGGGACTCCCGCTGAGCAGTTCTTC.

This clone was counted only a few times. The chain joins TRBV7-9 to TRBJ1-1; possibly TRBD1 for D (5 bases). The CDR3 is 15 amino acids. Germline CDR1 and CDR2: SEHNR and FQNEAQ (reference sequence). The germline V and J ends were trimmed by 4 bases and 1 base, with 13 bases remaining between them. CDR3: CASSSGGTANTEAFF. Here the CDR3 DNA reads TGTGCCAGCAGCTCCGGGGGGACGGCGAACACTGAAGCTTTCTTT.

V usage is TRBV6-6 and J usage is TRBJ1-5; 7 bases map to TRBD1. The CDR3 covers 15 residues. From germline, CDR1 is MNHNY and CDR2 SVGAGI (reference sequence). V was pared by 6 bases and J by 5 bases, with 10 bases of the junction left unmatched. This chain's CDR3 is CASRPTGTAYQPQHF. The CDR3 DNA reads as TGTGCCAGCAGGCCAACTGGGACAGCATATCAGCCCCAGCATTTT.

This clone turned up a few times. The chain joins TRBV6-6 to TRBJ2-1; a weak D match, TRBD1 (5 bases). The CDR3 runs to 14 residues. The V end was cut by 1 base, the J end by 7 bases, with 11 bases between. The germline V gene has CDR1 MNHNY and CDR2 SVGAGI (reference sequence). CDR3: CASSYLAGKNEQFF. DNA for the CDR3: TGTGCCAGCAGTTACTTGGCAGGGAAGAATGAGCAGTTCTTC.

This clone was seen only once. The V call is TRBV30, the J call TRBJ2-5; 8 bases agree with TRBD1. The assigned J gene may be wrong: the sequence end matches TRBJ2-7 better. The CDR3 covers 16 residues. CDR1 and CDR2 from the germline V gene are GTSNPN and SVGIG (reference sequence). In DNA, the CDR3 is TGTGCCTGGAAACCTACTGTCCCGGGACAGGCCTACGAGCAGTACTTC. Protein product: CAWKPTVPGQAYEQYF.

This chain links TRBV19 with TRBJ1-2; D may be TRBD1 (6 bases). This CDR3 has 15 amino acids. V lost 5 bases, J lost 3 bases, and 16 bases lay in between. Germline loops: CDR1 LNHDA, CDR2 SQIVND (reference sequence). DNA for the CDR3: TGTGCCAGTAGTTCCACAGGGATTGCGGACTATGGCTACACCTTC. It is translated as CASSSTGIADYGYTF.

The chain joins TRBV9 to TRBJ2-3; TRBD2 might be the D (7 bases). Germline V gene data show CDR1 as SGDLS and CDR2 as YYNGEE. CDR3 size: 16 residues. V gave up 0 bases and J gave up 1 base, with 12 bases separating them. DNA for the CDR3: TGTGCCAGCAGCGTAGCGGGGGGCGAGGGCACAGATACGCAGTATTTT. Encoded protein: CASSVAGGEGTDTQYF. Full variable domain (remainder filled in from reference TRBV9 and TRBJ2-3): DSGVTQTPKHLITATGQRVTLRCSPRSGDLSVYWYQQSLDQGLQFLIQYYNGEERAKGNILERFSAQQFPDLHSELNLSSLELGDSALYFCASSVAGGEGTDTQYFGPGTRLTVL.

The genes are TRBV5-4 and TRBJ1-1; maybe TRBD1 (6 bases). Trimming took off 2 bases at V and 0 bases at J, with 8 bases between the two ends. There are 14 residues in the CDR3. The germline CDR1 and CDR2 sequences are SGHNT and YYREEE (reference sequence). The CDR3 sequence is CASSFAGVNTEAFF. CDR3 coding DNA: TGTGCCAGCAGCTTTGCAGGGGTGAACACTGAAGCTTTCTTT. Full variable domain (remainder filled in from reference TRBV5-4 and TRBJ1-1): ETGVTQSPTHLIKTRGQQVTLRCSSQSGHNTVSWYQQALGQGPQFIFQYYREEENGRGNFPPRFSGLQFPNYSSELNVNALELDDSALYLCASSFAGVNTEAFFGQGTRLTVV.

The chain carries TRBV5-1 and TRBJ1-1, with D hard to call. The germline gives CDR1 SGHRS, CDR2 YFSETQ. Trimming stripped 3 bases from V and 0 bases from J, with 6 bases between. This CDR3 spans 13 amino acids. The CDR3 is CASSSTMNTEAFF. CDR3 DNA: TGCGCCAGCAGCTCGACAATGAACACTGAAGCTTTCTTT.

The CDR3 DNA sequence: TGCGCCAGCAGCTTTCACGGGACAATGGGGTCAGGGGAGACCCAGTACTTC. This translates into CASSFHGTMGSGETQYF. The gene calls are TRBV5-1 and TRBJ2-5, with D perhaps matching TRBD1 (6 bases). The CDR3 extends over 17 amino acids. Per germline, CDR1 SGHRS and CDR2 YFSETQ. V gave up 2 bases and J gave up 5 bases, with 22 bases separating them.